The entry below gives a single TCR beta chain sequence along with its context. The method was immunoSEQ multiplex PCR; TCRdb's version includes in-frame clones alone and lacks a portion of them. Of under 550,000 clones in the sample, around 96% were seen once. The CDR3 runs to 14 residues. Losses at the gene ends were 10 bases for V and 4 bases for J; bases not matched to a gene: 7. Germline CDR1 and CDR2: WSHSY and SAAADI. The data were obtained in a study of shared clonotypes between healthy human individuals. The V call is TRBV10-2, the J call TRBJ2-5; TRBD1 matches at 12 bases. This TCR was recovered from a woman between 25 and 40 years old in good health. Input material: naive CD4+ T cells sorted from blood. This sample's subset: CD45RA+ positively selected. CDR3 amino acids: CATQRDRGRETQYF. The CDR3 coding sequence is TGCGCCACCCAGAGGGACAGGGGGCGAGAGACCCAGTACTTC.